One sample yielded the 27 T cell receptor beta chains listed below, sequenced in a study of T cell repertoires in cytomegalovirus infection. TCRdb re-called the reads through MiXCR, storing one row per CDR3 protein. The data show 500,000 or so distinct CDR3 sequences, with approximately 15% seen just once and 20% to 30% held by the top ten. Sequencing was carried out using CD8+ T cells from PBMCs. The receptor source for this set is a human donor in good health (CMV status not recorded). Some clones in this sample may be carry-over from other donors' samples.

This clonotype was seen at least ten times. The genes are TRBV2 and TRBJ1-6, with TRBD1 matching over 7 bases. J gave up 10 bases and V 8 bases, and 8 bases lay outside the gene matches. The length of the CDR3 is 13 residues. Germline V CDR1 and CDR2: SNHLY, FYNNEI. CDR3 nucleotide sequence: TGTGCCAGCGCGCGAGGAGGGGGCTCACCCCTCCACTTT. This translates into CASARGGGSPLHF.

The CDR3 DNA reads as TGTGCCAGCAGCTTATCTGGGCAGCCGAACACCGGGGAGCTGTTTTTT. This translates into CASSLSGQPNTGELFF. The chain recombines TRBV7-7 with TRBJ2-2, with unresolved D. With 2 bases removed from V and 0 bases from J, the gap between germline ends came to 10 bases. The germline CDR1 and CDR2 sequences are SSHAT and FNYEAQ (reference sequence). CDR3 length: 16 amino acids.

The sample holds many counts of this clonotype. The chain carries TRBV7-3 and TRBJ1-1; D gene uncertain. The germline V gene has CDR1 SGHTA and CDR2 FQGTGA. The length of the CDR3 is 13 residues. With 0 bases removed from V and 4 bases from J, the gap between germline ends came to 6 bases. The CDR3 region is CASSLTGSTEAFF. The CDR3 nucleotides read TGTGCCAGCAGCTTAACAGGGAGCACTGAAGCTTTCTTT.

This clonotype was detected a few times. This chain uses TRBV5-1 with TRBJ2-7; TRBD2 matches 8 bases. Trimming cost V 3 bases and J 3 bases; bases outside gene matches: 8. The CDR3 extends over 15 amino acids. CDR1 is SGHRS and CDR2 is YFSETQ in the germline V gene. CDR3 DNA: TGCGCCAGCAGCTCCACCTCGGGAGGGCTCTACGAGCAGTACTTC. This codes for CASSSTSGGLYEQYF.

The sample holds a few counts of this clonotype. V gene TRBV9 combines with J gene TRBJ1-5; D unresolved. Germline CDR1 reads SGDLS; CDR2 reads YYNGEE. The CDR3 loop spans 13 amino acids. With 0 bases removed from V and 3 bases from J, the gap between germline ends came to 4 bases. The CDR3 coding sequence is TGTGCCAGCAGCGTAGAGAACAATCAGCCCCAGCATTTT. It is translated as CASSVENNQPQHF.

This clonotype has a count of ten or more. The chain links TRBV27 to TRBJ1-5; D ambiguous. The CDR3 is made up of 17 amino acids. Germline V lookup: CDR1 MNHEY, CDR2 SMNVEV (reference sequence). The V end lost 0 bases, the J end lost 6 bases, and 18 bases lay between the germline ends. The CDR3 bases are TGTGCCAGCAGTTTATCCCACCCGGAGGGTGGGGTTCAGCCCCAGCATTTT. This sequence encodes CASSLSHPEGGVQPQHF.

This clonotype has a count of ten or more. CDR3 coding DNA: TGTGCCAGCAGTGAAAGAGATGGCGGGGATTCACCCCTCCACTTT. This encodes CASSERDGGDSPLHF. V usage is TRBV2 and J usage is TRBJ1-6, with unresolved D. The CDR3 is 15 amino acids. The V gene lost 2 bases and the J gene lost 8 bases, with 13 bases spanning the gap. Germline CDR1 and CDR2: SNHLY and FYNNEI.

This clonotype was picked up one time. The genes are TRBV6-5 and TRBJ2-7; D perhaps matches TRBD1 (6 bases). CDR3 size: 16 residues. V lost 0 bases and J 0 bases, leaving 12 bases between the germline ends. From germline, CDR1 is MNHEY and CDR2 SVGAGI. The CDR3 here is CASSYSTGQRSYEQYF. Written as DNA, the CDR3 is TGTGCCAGCAGTTACTCGACGGGACAACGCTCCTACGAGCAGTACTTC.

This clonotype showed up just a few times. Here the CDR3 DNA reads TGTGCCACCAGCAGAGTAGGGAGCAATGAAAAACTGTTTTTT. Its translation is CATSRVGSNEKLFF. V and J are TRBV15 and TRBJ1-4; the D is unclear. This CDR3 contains 14 residues. Trimming pared 1 base from V and 5 bases from J, leaving 8 bases between. The germline V gene encodes CDR1 LNHNV and CDR2 YYDKDF (reference sequence).

This clonotype came up many times. The J gene is TRBJ1-1, the V gene TRBV6-1, with no clear D. Trimming took off 0 bases at V and 1 base at J, with 9 bases between the two ends. CDR3 length: 15 residues. Germline-derived CDR1 and CDR2 are MNHNS and SASEGT. The DNA for the CDR3 is TGTGCCAGCAGTGAAGCGTTTAAGAGGAACACTGAAGCTTTCTTT. Translated, it gives CASSEAFKRNTEAFF.

There are a few counts of this clonotype. The chain employs TRBV5-4 and TRBJ1-1; possible D gene TRBD1, 5 bases. This CDR3 comprises 15 residues. Germline CDR1 reads SGHNT; CDR2 reads YYREEE (reference sequence). The V gene lost 0 bases and the J gene lost 0 bases, with 9 bases spanning the gap. The CDR3 loop reads CASSLGGSVNTEAFF. The CDR3 DNA reads as TGTGCCAGCAGCTTGGGGGGGAGTGTGAACACTGAAGCTTTCTTT.

This clonotype has just a few counts. This chain connects TRBV9 to TRBJ2-1, with 12 bases that match TRBD2. Germline V lookup: CDR1 SGDLS, CDR2 YYNGEE. J gave up 9 bases and V 2 bases, and 9 bases lay outside the gene matches. The CDR3 covers 16 residues. CDR3 sequence: CASSVPSSGGGPEQFF. The DNA of the CDR3 is TGTGCCAGCAGCGTCCCTTCTAGCGGGGGGGGCCCTGAGCAGTTCTTC.

Ten or more counts support this clonotype. The V call is TRBV6-1, the J call TRBJ2-7, with D unresolved. Germline-derived CDR1 and CDR2 are MNHNS and SASEGT. V was pared by 6 bases and J by 5 bases, with 20 bases between. CDR3 length: 15 residues. CDR3 protein: CASSGELHKPDEQYF. CDR3 DNA: TGTGCCAGCAGCGGAGAACTCCATAAGCCGGACGAGCAGTACTTC.

This clonotype was counted only a few times. This chain links TRBV5-1 with TRBJ1-6; weak D call: TRBD1 (6 bases). Trimming shortened V by 3 bases and J by 7 bases, and 23 bases separated the two germline ends. This CDR3 has 18 amino acids. Per germline, CDR1 SGHRS and CDR2 YFSETQ. CDR3 loop: CASSSSPLDRSRNSPLHF. In DNA form, the CDR3 reads TGCGCCAGCAGCTCTTCCCCCCTCGACAGGAGTCGGAATTCACCCCTCCACTTT.

Concerning this clonotype: This may come from a read error, since a much larger clone is one base off. The genes are TRBV6-2 or TRBV6-3 and TRBJ1-1; no definite D call. The length of the CDR3 is 13 residues. Germline CDR1 MNHEY, CDR2 SVGEGT. The CDR3 sequence is CARSYTVNTEAFF. DNA for the CDR3: TGTGCCCGCAGTTACACGGTGAACACTGAAGCTTTCTTT.

This chain links TRBV20-1 with TRBJ2-7; D is perhaps TRBD2 (7 bases). The CDR3 runs 15 residues. Germline lookup yields CDR1 DFQATT and CDR2 SNEGSKA (reference sequence). With 3 bases removed from V and 4 bases from J, the gap between germline ends came to 19 bases. CDR3 bases: TGCAGTGCTAGGCACTTCGTGGGGGGGCAATACGAGCAGTACTTC. It translates to CSARHFVGGQYEQYF.

This clonotype was observed a handful of times. This chain connects TRBV6-1 to TRBJ2-7; D call uncertain. This CDR3 region has 11 residues. Trimming stripped 3 bases from V and 3 bases from J, with 3 bases between. CDR1 MNHNS and CDR2 SASEGT come from the germline V gene. The CDR3 DNA follows: TGTGCCAGCAGTGATATCTACGAGCAGTACTTC. Protein sequence: CASSDIYEQYF.

This clonotype has more than one count but fewer than ten. The gene calls are TRBV2 and TRBJ1-1; D not resolved. The germline gives CDR1 SNHLY, CDR2 FYNNEI. The CDR3 length is 14 residues. V lost 3 bases and J lost 5, with 13 bases in between. This chain's CDR3 is CASSESEGRTEAFF. CDR3 DNA sequence: TGTGCCAGCAGTGAGTCGGAAGGAAGGACTGAAGCTTTCTTT.

This chain uses TRBV20-1 with TRBJ2-5; 14 nucleotides line up with TRBD2. From germline, CDR1 is DFQATT and CDR2 SNEGSKA (reference sequence). CDR3 length: 18 amino acids. The V segment lost 6 bases and the J segment 5 bases; nucleotides outside the gene matches: 17. The CDR3 reads CSATTYLTSGRAEETQYF. CDR3 coding DNA: TGCAGTGCCACTACTTACCTGACTAGCGGGAGGGCCGAGGAGACCCAGTACTTC.

This clonotype was detected ten times or more. The chain carries TRBV6-5 and TRBJ2-1; D may be TRBD2 (5 bases). CDR1 and CDR2 (germline): MNHEY, SVGAGI. This CDR3 region has 14 residues. Trimming removed 8 bases from V and 5 bases from J, with 16 bases in between. CDR3 amino acids: CASHGGGPHNEQFF. The CDR3 region has the DNA TGTGCCAGCCACGGAGGCGGGCCCCACAATGAGCAGTTCTTC.

The chain joins TRBV27 to TRBJ1-4; D is undetermined. CDR1 and CDR2 from the germline V gene are MNHEY and SMNVEV (reference sequence). Trimming took off 6 bases at V and 3 bases at J, with 11 bases between the two ends. The CDR3 covers 14 residues. In DNA form, the CDR3 reads TGTGCCAGCAGCCCGACACCGGCTAATGAAAAACTGTTTTTT. Amino acids: CASSPTPANEKLFF.

This clonotype showed up many times. The V call is TRBV28, the J call TRBJ2-1; D gene ambiguous. Germline values: CDR1 MDHEN, CDR2 SYDVKM. Trimming cost V 4 bases and J 10 bases, with 23 bases left between them. The CDR3 has 16 residues. The CDR3 sequence is CASSSPLEDHSEEQFF. The CDR3 DNA sequence: TGTGCCAGCAGTTCCCCTCTCGAGGACCATAGTGAGGAGCAGTTCTTC.

Ten or more counts support this clonotype. This rearrangement joins TRBV12-3 or TRBV12-4 to TRBJ1-2; D gene unclear. The CDR3 totals 15 residues. V was cut by 1 base and J by 4 bases, with 13 bases left in between. The CDR3 loop reads CASSLVAHVGYGYTF. CDR3 nucleotides: TGTGCCAGCAGTTTAGTTGCACACGTAGGCTATGGCTACACCTTC.

The sample holds many counts of this clonotype. The DNA for the CDR3 is TGCAGTGCTAATGGAGCAGACAGATACACAGATACGCAGTATTTT. It translates to CSANGADRYTDTQYF. The gene calls are TRBV20-1 and TRBJ2-3; D is possibly TRBD1 (5 bases). Between the trimmed V and J ends, which lost 4 bases and 2 bases, there was a span of 16 bases. The CDR3 covers 15 residues. Germline V CDR1 and CDR2: DFQATT, SNEGSKA (reference sequence).

With respect to this clonotype: It may be a read error: a sequence one base away is much more abundant. The rearrangement links TRBV7-3 to TRBJ2-7, with no clear D. Germline V gene lookup returns CDR1 SGHTA and CDR2 FQGTGA. This CDR3 contains 14 residues. V dropped 2 bases and J dropped 5 bases, with 13 bases sitting between them. The CDR3 loop reads CASSLLVTGDEQYF. CDR3 nucleotide sequence: TGTGCCAGCAGCTTACTCGTGACTGGCGACGAGCAGTACTTC.

This clonotype has just one count. The chain has TRBV5-1 and TRBJ2-7, with TRBD1 identical over 7 bases. The trim removed 4 bases at V and 3 bases at J, leaving 7 bases unmatched. Germline CDR1 and CDR2: SGHRS and YFSETQ. The CDR3 is 14 amino acids. Here the CDR3 reads CASSPGDRNYEQYF. CDR3 coding DNA: TGCGCCAGCAGCCCCGGGGACAGAAACTACGAGCAGTACTTC.

This clonotype was counted at least ten times. The chain has TRBV7-9 and TRBJ2-3, with D uncertain. CDR1 and CDR2 (germline): SEHNR, FQNEAQ (reference sequence). The CDR3 is made up of 13 amino acids. The V end lost 1 base, the J end lost 2 bases, and 4 bases lay between the germline ends. The CDR3 DNA follows: TGTGCCAGCAGCTTAGACCACACAGATACGCAGTATTTT. Translating gives CASSLDHTDTQYF.